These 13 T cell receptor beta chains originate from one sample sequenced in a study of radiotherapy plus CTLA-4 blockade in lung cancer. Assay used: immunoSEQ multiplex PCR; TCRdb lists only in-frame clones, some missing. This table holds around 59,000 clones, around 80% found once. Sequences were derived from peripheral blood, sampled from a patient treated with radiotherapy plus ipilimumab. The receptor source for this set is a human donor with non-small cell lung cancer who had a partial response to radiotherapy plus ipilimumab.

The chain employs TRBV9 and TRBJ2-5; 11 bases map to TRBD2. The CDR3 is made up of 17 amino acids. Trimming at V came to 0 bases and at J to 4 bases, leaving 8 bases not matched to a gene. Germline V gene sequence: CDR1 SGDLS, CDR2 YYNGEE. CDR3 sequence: CASSVDPLAGGVETQYF. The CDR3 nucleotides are TGTGCCAGCAGCGTAGACCCCCTAGCGGGGGGTGTAGAGACCCAGTACTTC.

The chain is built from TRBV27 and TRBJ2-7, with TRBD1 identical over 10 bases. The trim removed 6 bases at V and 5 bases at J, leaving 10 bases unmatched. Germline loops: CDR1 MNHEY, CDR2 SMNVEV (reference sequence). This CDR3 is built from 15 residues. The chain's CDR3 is CASRRQGARSDEQYF. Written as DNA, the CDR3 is TGTGCCAGCAGGCGACAGGGGGCCAGATCGGACGAGCAGTACTTC.

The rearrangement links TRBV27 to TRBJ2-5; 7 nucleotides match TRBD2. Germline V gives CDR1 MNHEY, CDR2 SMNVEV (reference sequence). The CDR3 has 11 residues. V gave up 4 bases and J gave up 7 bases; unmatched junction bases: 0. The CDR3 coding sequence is TGTGCCAGCAGTTGGGGGGGGACCCAGTACTTC. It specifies CASSWGGTQYF.

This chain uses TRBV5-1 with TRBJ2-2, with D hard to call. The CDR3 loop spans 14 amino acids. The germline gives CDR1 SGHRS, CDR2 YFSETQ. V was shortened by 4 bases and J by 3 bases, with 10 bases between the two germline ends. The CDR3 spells CASSRREYTGELFF. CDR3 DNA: TGCGCCAGCAGCAGGAGAGAGTACACCGGGGAGCTGTTTTTT. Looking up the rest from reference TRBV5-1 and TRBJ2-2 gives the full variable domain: KAGVTQTPRYLIKTRGQQVTLSCSPISGHRSVSWYQQTPGQGLQFLFEYFSETQRNKGNFPGRFSGRQFSNSRSEMNVSTLELGDSALYLCASSRREYTGELFFGEGSRLTVL.

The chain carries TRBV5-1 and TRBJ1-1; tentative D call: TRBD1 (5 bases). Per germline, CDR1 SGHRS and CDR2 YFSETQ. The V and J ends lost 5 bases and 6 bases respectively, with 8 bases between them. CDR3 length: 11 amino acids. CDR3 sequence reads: CASRGGAEAFF. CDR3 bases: TGCGCCAGCAGGGGGGGTGCTGAAGCTTTCTTT.

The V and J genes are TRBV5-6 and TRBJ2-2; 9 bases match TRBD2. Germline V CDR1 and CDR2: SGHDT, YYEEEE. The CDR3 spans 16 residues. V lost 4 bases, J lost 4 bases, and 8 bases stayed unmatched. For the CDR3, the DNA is TGTGCCAGCAGCCCGGGACTAGCCCTAATCACCGGGGAGCTGTTTTTT. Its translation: CASSPGLALITGELFF.

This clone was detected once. Here the CDR3 DNA reads TGTGCCAGCAGCCCCCTCGGCGACATCTACGAGCAGTACTTC. This gives the protein CASSPLGDIYEQYF. The rearrangement joins TRBV7-9 to TRBJ2-7; D unresolved. V lost 5 bases and J 3 bases, leaving 14 bases between the germline ends. Germline V gene sequence: CDR1 SEHNR, CDR2 FQNEAQ (reference sequence). The CDR3 length is 14 residues.

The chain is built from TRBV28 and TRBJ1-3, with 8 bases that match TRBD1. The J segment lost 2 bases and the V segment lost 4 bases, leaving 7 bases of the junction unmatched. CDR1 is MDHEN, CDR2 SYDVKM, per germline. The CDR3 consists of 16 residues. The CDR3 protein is CASSSSTGGTGNTIYF. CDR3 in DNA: TGTGCCAGCAGTTCGTCAACAGGGGGAACTGGAAACACCATATATTTT.

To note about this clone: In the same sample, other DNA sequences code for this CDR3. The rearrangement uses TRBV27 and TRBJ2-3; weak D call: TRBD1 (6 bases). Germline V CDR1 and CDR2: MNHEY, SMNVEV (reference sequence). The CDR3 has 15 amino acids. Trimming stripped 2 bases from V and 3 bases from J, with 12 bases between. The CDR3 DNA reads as TGTGCCAGCAGTTTAACAGGGCTAGGAACAGATACGCAGTATTTT. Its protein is CASSLTGLGTDTQYF.

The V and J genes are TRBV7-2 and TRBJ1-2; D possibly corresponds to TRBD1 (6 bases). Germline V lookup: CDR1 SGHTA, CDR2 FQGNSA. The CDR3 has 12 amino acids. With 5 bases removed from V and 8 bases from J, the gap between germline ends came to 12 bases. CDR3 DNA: TGTGCCAGCAGCCAGCCAGGGGAAGGCTACACCTTC. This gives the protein CASSQPGEGYTF.

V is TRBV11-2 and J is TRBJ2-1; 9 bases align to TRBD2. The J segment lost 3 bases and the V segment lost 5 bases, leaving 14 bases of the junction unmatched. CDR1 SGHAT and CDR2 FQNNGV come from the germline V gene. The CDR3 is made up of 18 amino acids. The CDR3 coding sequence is TGTGCCAGCAGCGGAGCGGGGGGCCGAGACACCCTCTACAATGAGCAGTTCTTC. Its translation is CASSGAGGRDTLYNEQFF.

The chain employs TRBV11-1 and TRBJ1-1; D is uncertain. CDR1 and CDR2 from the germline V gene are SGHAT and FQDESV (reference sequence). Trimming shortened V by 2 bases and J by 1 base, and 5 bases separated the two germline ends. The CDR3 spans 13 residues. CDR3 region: CASSLKQNTEAFF. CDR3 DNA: TGTGCCAGCAGCTTAAAACAGAACACTGAAGCTTTCTTT.

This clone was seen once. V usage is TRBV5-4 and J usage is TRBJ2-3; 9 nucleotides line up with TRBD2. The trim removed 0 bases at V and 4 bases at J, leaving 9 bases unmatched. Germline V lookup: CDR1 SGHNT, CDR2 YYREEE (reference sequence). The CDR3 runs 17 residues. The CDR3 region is CASSLEIGGGASDTQYF. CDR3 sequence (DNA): TGTGCCAGCAGCTTGGAAATCGGCGGGGGGGCCTCAGATACGCAGTATTTT.